The clone carrying this TCR beta chain was seen just once. Its antigen is currently unknown. This sample is drawn from a study of cytomegalovirus exposure and HLA in healthy donors. Notes on the study in general: There were fewer than 200 TCR beta chains listed as cytomegalovirus-associated. It was reportedly the case that the classifier diagnosed cytomegalovirus status with high specificity and sensitivity. Likely technical artifact: a cluster of highly shared sequence variants.

Donors consisted of healthy bone marrow donors. The study ran its PCR with 60 Vbeta and 13 Jbeta primers. Profiled with immunoSEQ multiplex PCR; TCRdb holds only in-frame clones, not every one. The sample has about 200,000 clones; approximately 70% are singletons. The germline gives CDR1 PRHDT, CDR2 FYEKMQ (reference sequence). The CDR3 extends over 14 amino acids. The V and J ends lost 1 base and 4 bases respectively, with 11 bases between them. This sequence joins TRBV13 and TRBJ2-7; possible D gene TRBD2, 5 bases. Sequenced material: PBMCs. The sequence was obtained from a woman aged 25 to 39 in good health and CMV-seronegative. CDR3 residues: CASSLAGEGYEQYF. For the CDR3, the DNA is TGTGCCAGCAGCTTAGCCGGGGAAGGGTACGAGCAGTACTTC.